Described below is a single T cell receptor beta chain sequence and its context. The record originates from a study of blood T cell repertoires in COVID-19. At the level of the study: The study drew acute and convalescent COVID-19 samples from the United States, Italy and Spain.

Germline trimming cut 1 base from V and 1 base from J; bases unmatched to any gene: 5. The CDR3 runs 16 residues. Germline V gene lookup returns CDR1 SGHTA and CDR2 FQGTGA. Authors' data handling: Reference gene primer amplification in the assay estimated nucleated cell counts. The method was immunoSEQ multiplex PCR; TCRdb's version includes in-frame clones alone and lacks a portion of them. V, J and clone size are those of that table, while D and trimming were read from the DNA. In the table there are about 300,000 clones, more than 75% of which are singletons. J is TRBJ2-3 and V is TRBV7-3; TRBD2 matches at 7 bases. Material for sequencing was peripheral blood. This TCR came from a man in his 70s with acute or convalescent COVID-19. The CDR3 region is CASSLMGGSRTDTQYF. Written as DNA, the CDR3 is TGTGCCAGCAGCTTAATGGGGGGGTCCCGCACAGATACGCAGTATTTT.